The source of this T cell receptor beta chain is a study of T cell responses to AZD1222 COVID-19 vaccine. The method was immunoSEQ multiplex PCR; TCRdb's version includes in-frame clones alone and lacks a portion of them. The sample carries 100,000 to 150,000 clones, around nine tenths recorded once. As regards this clone: Its antigen is as yet unknown.

Findings of the study overall: After the peak T cell response, and only then, were repertoires sampled. At 160-218 and 743-854, vaccine-associated CD4 TCRs were dominant, and they spanned spike. Reportedly, close to half of spike-specific TCRs are directed against unmutated variant regions. Most donors were white British and more were female, and clonal diversity was possibly underestimated.

The TCR sequence derives from an adult in good health. This sample comprised peripheral blood, obtained on day 0 of AZD1222 vaccination.

The CDR3 bases are TGTGCCATTGGAAGGGAGGACTATGGCTACACCTTC. Residues: CAIGREDYGYTF. The chain is built from TRBV6-6 and TRBJ1-2; D not certain. The CDR3 totals 12 residues. V was shortened by 10 bases and J by 3 bases, with 12 bases between the two germline ends. The V gene's germline CDR1 is MNHNY and CDR2 SVGAGI (reference sequence).